This T cell receptor beta chain was captured by sequencing in a study of blood T cell repertoires in COVID-19. Study summary: COVID-19 samples collected from the United States, Italy and Spain covered acute and convalescent phases.

Authors' processing steps: Amplification with reference gene primers provided the estimates of nucleated cell counts. The table came from immunoSEQ multiplex PCR; TCRdb's copy has only in-frame clones and leaves some out. The D gene and trimming were derived from the DNA, and the V and J assignments and clone size from that table. The data hold roughly 200,000 clones, with more than 75% observed a single time. Trimming shortened V by 3 bases and J by 4 bases, and 22 bases separated the two germline ends. This CDR3 contains 18 residues. The V gene's germline CDR1 is SGHVS and CDR2 FNYEAQ. Sample: peripheral blood. This sequence joins TRBV7-6 and TRBJ2-1, with D tentatively TRBD2 (6 bases). The receptor was isolated from an elderly woman with acute or convalescent COVID-19. The CDR3 region is CASSLVPRPYSGYNEQFF. As DNA, the CDR3 is TGTGCCAGCAGCTTGGTACCTCGTCCGTATAGCGGATACAATGAGCAGTTCTTC. Full variable domain (rest looked up from reference TRBV7-6 and TRBJ2-1): GAGVSQSPRYKVTKRGQDVALRCDPISGHVSLYWYRQALGQGPEFLTYFNYEAQQDKSGLPNDRFSAERPEGSISTLTIQRTEQRDSAMYRCASSLVPRPYSGYNEQFFGPGTRLTVL.